Presented here are 28 T cell receptor beta chains from one specimen sequenced in a study of T and B cells in COVID-19 patients. TRB rearrangements were amplified by multiplex PCR with BIOMED2 TRB-A/B primers. Using its own MiXCR run on the multiplex PCR reads, TCRdb lists one record per CDR3 protein. The data hold fewer than 15,000 distinct CDR3 sequences, with around 30% observed a single time. From blood, about 240-550 ng of genomic DNA served as TRB template. The specimen was blood. Receptors originate from a human donor who had recovered from COVID-19.

This clonotype has at least ten counts. V gene TRBV27 combines with J gene TRBJ2-7, with D tentatively TRBD1 (6 bases). In germline, CDR1 is MNHEY, CDR2 SMNVEV (reference sequence). Trimming took off 6 bases at V and 7 bases at J, with 19 bases between the two ends. This CDR3 has 14 amino acids. CDR3 bases: TGTGCCAGCAGACCATACAGGGACCTGGGGGAGCAGTACTTC. Residues: CASRPYRDLGEQYF.

This rearrangement joins TRBV6-2 or TRBV6-3 to TRBJ2-7, with 10 nucleotides matching TRBD2. V gave up 7 bases and J gave up 3 bases; unmatched junction bases: 9. Germline-derived CDR1 and CDR2 are MNHEY and SVGEGT. This CDR3 is 15 amino acids long. The chain's CDR3 is CASTGAGTSVYEQYF. The CDR3 bases are TGTGCCAGCACCGGGGCCGGGACTAGCGTCTACGAGCAGTACTTC.

V usage is TRBV19 and J usage is TRBJ2-3, with 7 bases that match TRBD2. CDR3 length equals 13 residues. V dropped 7 bases and J dropped 1; count of bases not matched to a gene: 2. Germline CDR1 LNHDA, CDR2 SQIVND (reference sequence). CDR3 coding DNA: TGTGCCAGTACCGGGAGGCGCACAGATACGCAGTATTTT. The encoded protein is CASTGRRTDTQYF.

This clonotype has ten or more counts. CDR3 residues: CASRPPGLAVNPDPPEQFF. DNA for the CDR3: TGTGCCAGCAGGCCTCCGGGACTAGCGGTGAATCCGGATCCGCCCGAGCAGTTCTTC. The chain joins TRBV12-3 or TRBV12-4 to TRBJ2-1; TRBD2 matches 11 bases. This CDR3 has 19 residues. J was trimmed by 10 bases and V by 6 bases; bases with no gene match: 23.

The genes are TRBV6-6 and TRBJ2-2, with 8 bases matching TRBD1. Per the germline V gene, CDR1 is MNHNY and CDR2 is SVGAGI (reference sequence). This CDR3 is 15 amino acids long. J lost 4 bases, V lost 4 bases, and 5 bases had no gene match. The chain's CDR3 is CASSLRTGTTGELFF. The DNA of the CDR3 is TGTGCCAGCAGTTTAAGGACAGGGACCACCGGGGAGCTGTTTTTT.

By frequency in the sample, this clonotype is medium-sized. CDR3 nucleotide sequence: TGTGCCTGGAGTGATTGGAGGAAGGGCGATGAGCAGTTCTTC. Translation gives CAWSDWRKGDEQFF. This chain joins TRBV30 and TRBJ2-1, with D perhaps TRBD2 (5 bases). Per the germline V gene, CDR1 is GTSNPN and CDR2 is SVGIG (reference sequence). This CDR3 has 14 amino acids. Trimming removed 1 base at V and 8 bases at J, with 15 bases between.

This chain joins TRBV19 and TRBJ2-2; 15 nucleotides match TRBD2. Germline assignment: CDR1 LNHDA and CDR2 SQIVND (reference sequence). The CDR3 length is 17 residues. The trim removed 4 bases at V and 2 bases at J, leaving 2 bases unmatched. The CDR3 coding sequence is TGTGCCAGTAGTAGGACTAGCGGGAGGGCCAACACCGGGGAGCTGTTTTTT. Its protein product is CASSRTSGRANTGELFF.

With respect to this clonotype: A read error may explain this, as a much larger clone is one base away. V gene TRBV5-6 combines with J gene TRBJ2-3; TRBD2 matches at 10 bases. J lost 4 bases, V lost 6 bases, and 8 bases had no gene match. Per germline, CDR1 SGHDT and CDR2 YYEEEE. CDR3 length equals 15 residues. This chain's CDR3 is CASTTSGICADTQYF. CDR3 coding DNA: TGTGCCAGCACCACTAGCGGGATATGTGCAGATACGCAGTATTTT.

The genes are TRBV6-5 and TRBJ1-1, with D possibly TRBD1 on 6 matching bases. CDR3 length: 13 amino acids. Germline V gene lookup returns CDR1 MNHEY and CDR2 SVGAGI. V lost 5 bases to trimming and J lost 3 bases, with 10 bases between them. CDR3 sequence: CASSTYRDTEAFF. The CDR3 coding sequence is TGTGCCAGCAGTACGTACAGGGACACTGAAGCTTTCTTT.

This clonotype was picked up a small number of times. The chain employs TRBV5-6 and TRBJ1-4; D call uncertain. Germline V gives CDR1 SGHDT, CDR2 YYEEEE. The CDR3 consists of 15 residues. Trimming removed 0 bases from V and 5 bases from J, with 11 bases in between. As DNA, the CDR3 is TGTGCCAGCAGCTTGGGCGGCGGGGTAAATGAAAAACTGTTTTTT. Its protein product is CASSLGGGVNEKLFF.

CDR3 residues: CASSLGLAGGLTGELFF. The CDR3, as DNA: TGTGCCAGCAGCTTGGGACTAGCGGGAGGACTCACCGGGGAGCTGTTTTTT. V is TRBV7-9 and J is TRBJ2-2; 15 nucleotides match TRBD2. CDR3 size: 17 residues. Germline CDR1 is SEHNR and CDR2 is FQNEAQ (reference sequence). Germline trimming cut 3 bases from V and 4 bases from J; bases unmatched to any gene: 3.

The rearrangement uses TRBV5-1 and TRBJ2-6; 7 bases fit TRBD2. Germline V gives CDR1 SGHRS, CDR2 YFSETQ. With V trimmed by 1 base and J by 2 bases, 9 bases remained unmatched. The CDR3 sequence is 18 residues long. Here the CDR3 DNA reads TGCGCCAGCAGCTTGACGGGAGGAAGGAAAACTGGGGCCAACGTCCTGACTTTC. The encoded protein is CASSLTGGRKTGANVLTF.

Notes on this clonotype: One end of the junction does not line up with germline, which may come from a read error. The V gene is TRBV5-5, the J gene TRBJ2-3; D remains unclear. This CDR3 comprises 11 residues. Germline CDR1 and CDR2: SGHKS and YYEKEE (reference sequence). The CDR3 DNA sequence: TGCGCCAGCAGCTGGGCGGATACGCAGTATTTT. This gives the protein CASSWADTQYF. The full variable domain, completed using reference TRBV5-5 and TRBJ2-3, is DAGVTQSPTHLIKTRGQQVTLRCSPISGHKSVSWYQQVLGQGPQFIFQYYEKEERGRGNFPDRFSARQFPNYSSELNVNALLLGDSALYLCASSWADTQYFGPGTRLTVL.

A few counts support this clonotype. V usage is TRBV11-1 and J usage is TRBJ2-7; D tentatively reads TRBD1 or TRBD2 (7 bases each). CDR3 length: 17 amino acids. V was clipped by 6 bases and J by 2 bases, with 23 bases between them. Germline CDR1 SGHAT, CDR2 FQDESV (reference sequence). For the CDR3, the DNA is TGTGCCAGCAGGGGGGTGCTTAGGCAGGGGGGGCCCTACGAGCAGTACTTC. Protein: CASRGVLRQGGPYEQYF.

The V call is TRBV5-1, the J call TRBJ2-1, with TRBD2 identical over 15 bases. The CDR3 length is 19 residues. The V gene's germline CDR1 is SGHRS and CDR2 YFSETQ. V was pared by 3 bases and J by 8 bases, with 15 bases of the junction left unmatched. This CDR3 reads CASSSNRGRTSGRADEQFF. CDR3 in DNA: TGCGCCAGCAGCTCTAACAGGGGTCGGACTAGCGGGAGGGCCGATGAGCAGTTCTTC.

This clonotype is medium-sized within its sample. The chain has TRBV19 and TRBJ2-1; 9 bases fit TRBD2. The CDR3 runs to 15 residues. Trimming at V came to 3 bases and at J to 7 bases, leaving 7 bases not matched to a gene. Germline loops: CDR1 LNHDA, CDR2 SQIVND (reference sequence). In nucleotides, the CDR3 is TGTGCCAGTAGTATGGTAGCGGGAGTTAGGAATGAGCAGTTCTTC. Translating gives CASSMVAGVRNEQFF.

This chain uses TRBV27 with TRBJ2-7; 7 bases are shared with TRBD2. The CDR3 consists of 15 residues. Germline V gives CDR1 MNHEY, CDR2 SMNVEV (reference sequence). After removal of 2 bases from V and 1 base from J, the junction contained 5 bases not matched to a gene. The CDR3 bases are TGTGCCAGCAGTTTAACGGCGGGGGATTCCTACGAGCAGTACTTC. Protein sequence: CASSLTAGDSYEQYF.

The table lists this clonotype with a few counts. The chain is built from TRBV6-5 and TRBJ2-1, with D tentatively TRBD2 (6 bases). The CDR3 sequence is 13 residues long. The V end lost 8 bases, the J end lost 9 bases, and 17 bases lay between the germline ends. Germline V gene sequence: CDR1 MNHEY, CDR2 SVGAGI. CDR3 protein: CASFRESIGEQFF. Here the CDR3 DNA reads TGTGCCAGCTTCCGGGAGAGTATAGGTGAGCAGTTCTTC.

This clonotype was found a few times. V and J are TRBV30 and TRBJ1-5; TRBD1 is a possible D gene (5 bases). Deletions cut 1 base from V and 7 bases from J, with 17 bases between. The CDR3 extends over 15 amino acids. Germline V CDR1 and CDR2: GTSNPN, SVGIG (reference sequence). For the CDR3, the DNA is TGTGCCTGGAGTGCTCAGGGCCAGTGGGGGCAGCCCCAGCATTTT. Translating it yields CAWSAQGQWGQPQHF.

V gene TRBV12-3 or TRBV12-4 combines with J gene TRBJ1-4; unclear D gene. The CDR3 runs to 13 residues. Trimming took off 7 bases at V and 3 bases at J, with 9 bases between the two ends. The CDR3 is CASNGVANEKLFF. The CDR3 DNA follows: TGTGCCAGCAACGGGGTGGCTAATGAAAAACTGTTTTTT.

This clonotype came up once. This chain joins TRBV6-2 or TRBV6-3 and TRBJ2-2; no clear D gene. With 2 bases removed from V and 2 bases from J, the gap between germline ends came to 12 bases. CDR3 length: 16 residues. Germline CDR1 MNHEY, CDR2 SVGEGT. The CDR3 DNA reads as TGTGCCAGCAGTTACCCGGTAGGAAGTAACACCGGGGAGCTGTTTTTT. Encoded protein: CASSYPVGSNTGELFF.

CDR3 coding DNA: TGTGCCAGCACCATAGCCGGGGAGGGACTCAATGAGCAGTTCTTC. Its protein product is CASTIAGEGLNEQFF. This chain links TRBV6-5 with TRBJ2-1; 7 bases line up with TRBD2. The CDR3 has 15 amino acids. Germline CDR1 reads MNHEY; CDR2 reads SVGAGI. Losses at the gene ends were 7 bases for V and 6 bases for J; bases not matched to a gene: 12.

This clonotype has just a few counts. The V call is TRBV18, the J call TRBJ2-2; D unresolved. The CDR3 sequence is 18 residues long. Germline loops: CDR1 KGHSH, CDR2 LQKENI. Trimming removed 3 bases from V and 3 bases from J, with 20 bases in between. The CDR3 nucleotides are TGTGCCAGCTCACCCCGGGCAAAGCCCCCGGCCGACACCGGGGAGCTGTTTTTT. Amino acids: CASSPRAKPPADTGELFF.

This clonotype was detected once. The chain couples TRBV7-6 to TRBJ1-5; 9 bases fit TRBD1. V dropped 2 bases and J dropped 4; count of bases not matched to a gene: 3. Germline V lookup: CDR1 SGHVS, CDR2 FNYEAQ. This CDR3 region has 15 residues. CDR3 loop: CASSLTGQGNQPQHF. Written as DNA, the CDR3 is TGTGCCAGCAGCTTAACCGGACAGGGGAATCAGCCCCAGCATTTT.

The sample holds one count of this clonotype. CDR3: CASSLRDPPSGANVLTF. The CDR3, as DNA: TGTGCCAGCAGTCTCCGGGACCCTCCCTCTGGGGCCAACGTCCTGACTTTC. The rearrangement links TRBV27 to TRBJ2-6, with D perhaps assigned TRBD1 or TRBD2 (5 bases each). The CDR3 spans 17 residues. Germline V gives CDR1 MNHEY, CDR2 SMNVEV (reference sequence). V dropped 5 bases and J dropped 0 bases, with 14 bases sitting between them.

This clonotype is termed medium-sized. The V and J genes are TRBV6-1 and TRBJ2-6, with D maybe TRBD2 (5 bases). The CDR3 length is 17 residues. V lost 2 bases to trimming and J lost 0 bases, with 11 bases between them. CDR1 is MNHNS, CDR2 SASEGT, per germline. DNA for the CDR3: TGTGCCAGCAGTGAAACGAGCGGTCACTCTGGGGCCAACGTCCTGACTTTC. Encoded protein: CASSETSGHSGANVLTF.

The rearrangement links TRBV27 to TRBJ2-5; D remains ambiguous. The CDR3 is 13 amino acids. V shed 1 base and J shed 2 bases, with 5 bases lying between them. CDR1 and CDR2 (germline): MNHEY, SMNVEV (reference sequence). CDR3 DNA sequence: TGTGCCAGCAGTTTATACGGGCAAGAGACCCAGTACTTC. Protein product: CASSLYGQETQYF.

This clonotype was observed many times. The chain couples TRBV27 to TRBJ2-2, with 11 bases that match TRBD2. Germline CDR1 is MNHEY and CDR2 is SMNVEV (reference sequence). V lost 5 bases and J lost 0; bases outside the gene matches: 11. This CDR3 is 19 amino acids long. CDR3: CASSPIRTSGSANTGELFF. CDR3 bases: TGTGCCAGCAGTCCTATCAGAACTAGCGGGAGCGCGAACACCGGGGAGCTGTTTTTT.